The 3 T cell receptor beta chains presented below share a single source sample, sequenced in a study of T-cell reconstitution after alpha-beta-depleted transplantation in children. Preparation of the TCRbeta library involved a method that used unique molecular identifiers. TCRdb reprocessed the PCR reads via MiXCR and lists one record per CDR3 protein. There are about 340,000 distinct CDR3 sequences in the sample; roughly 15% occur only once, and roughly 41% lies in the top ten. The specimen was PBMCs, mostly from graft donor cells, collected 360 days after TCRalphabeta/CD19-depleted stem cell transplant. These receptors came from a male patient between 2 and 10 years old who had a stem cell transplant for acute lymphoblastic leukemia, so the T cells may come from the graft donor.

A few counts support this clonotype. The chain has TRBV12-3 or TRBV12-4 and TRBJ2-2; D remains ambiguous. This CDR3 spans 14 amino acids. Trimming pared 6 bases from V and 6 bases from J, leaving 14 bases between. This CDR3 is CASSLMSLSGELFF. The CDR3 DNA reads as TGTGCCAGCAGCCTGATGTCTCTGTCCGGGGAGCTGTTTTTT.

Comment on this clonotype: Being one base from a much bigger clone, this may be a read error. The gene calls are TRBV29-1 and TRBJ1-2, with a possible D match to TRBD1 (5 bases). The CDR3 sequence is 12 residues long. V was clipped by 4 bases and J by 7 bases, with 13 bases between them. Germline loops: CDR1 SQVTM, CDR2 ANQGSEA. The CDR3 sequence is CSVVGGDLGYTF. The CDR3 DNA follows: TGCAGCGTTGTGGGAGGGGATCTTGGCTACACCTTC.

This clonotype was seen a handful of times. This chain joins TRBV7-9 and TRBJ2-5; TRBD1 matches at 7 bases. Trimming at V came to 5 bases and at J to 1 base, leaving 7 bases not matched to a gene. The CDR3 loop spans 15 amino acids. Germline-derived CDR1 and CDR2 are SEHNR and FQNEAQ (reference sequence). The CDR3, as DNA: TGTGCCAGCAGCCGACAGGGAACCCTCCAAGAGACCCAGTACTTC. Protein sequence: CASSRQGTLQETQYF.